This TCR beta chain comes out of a study of cytomegalovirus exposure and HLA in healthy donors. Study-level information: Later, an analysis reported that the 110 or so validation repertoires had used the same platform as the roughly 700 first-cohort repertoires.

Here immunoSEQ multiplex PCR was the method, and the copy in TCRdb shows in-frame clones only, minus some. The sample contains fewer than 250,000 clones, around four fifths of which appear only once. CDR3 length: 15 residues. Between the trimmed V and J ends, which lost 2 bases and 2 bases, there was a span of 13 bases. Germline CDR1 reads MNHEY; CDR2 reads SMNVEV (reference sequence). The material sequenced was PBMCs. The sequence was collected from a woman aged 18-29 years in good health and CMV-seronegative. The rearrangement joins TRBV27 to TRBJ2-7; D is perhaps TRBD2 (5 bases). The DNA for the CDR3 is TGTGCCAGCAGTTTAAGTAGCGCCACCGCCTACGAGCAGTACTTC. This gives the protein CASSLSSATAYEQYF.